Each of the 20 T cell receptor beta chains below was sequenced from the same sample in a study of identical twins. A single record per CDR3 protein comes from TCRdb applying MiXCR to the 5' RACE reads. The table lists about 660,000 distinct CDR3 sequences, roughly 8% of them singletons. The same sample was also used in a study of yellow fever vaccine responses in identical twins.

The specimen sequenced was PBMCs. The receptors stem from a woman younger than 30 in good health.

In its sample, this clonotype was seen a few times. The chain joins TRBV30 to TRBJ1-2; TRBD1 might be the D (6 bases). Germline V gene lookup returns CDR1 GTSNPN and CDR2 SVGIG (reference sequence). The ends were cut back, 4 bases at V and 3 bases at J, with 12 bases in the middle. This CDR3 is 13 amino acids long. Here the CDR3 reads CAWKLGADYGYTF. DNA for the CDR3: TGTGCCTGGAAATTGGGGGCCGACTATGGCTACACCTTC.

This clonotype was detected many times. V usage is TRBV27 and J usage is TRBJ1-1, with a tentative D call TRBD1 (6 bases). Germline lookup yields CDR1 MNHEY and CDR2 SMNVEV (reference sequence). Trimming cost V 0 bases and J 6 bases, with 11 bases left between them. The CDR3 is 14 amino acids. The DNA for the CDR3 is TGTGCCAGCAGTTTATCCACAGGGTCCCCTGAAGCTTTCTTT. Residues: CASSLSTGSPEAFF.

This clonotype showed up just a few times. The CDR3 region has the DNA TGCGCCAGCAGCCAACAGGTATTCGGGACAGGGGGCTCCGAGCAGTACTTC. Amino acids: CASSQQVFGTGGSEQYF. The chain employs TRBV4-3 and TRBJ2-7; 12 nucleotides agree with TRBD1. CDR1 LGHNA and CDR2 YSLEER come from the germline V gene. J lost 6 bases, V lost 2 bases, and 11 bases had no gene match. The CDR3 has 17 amino acids.

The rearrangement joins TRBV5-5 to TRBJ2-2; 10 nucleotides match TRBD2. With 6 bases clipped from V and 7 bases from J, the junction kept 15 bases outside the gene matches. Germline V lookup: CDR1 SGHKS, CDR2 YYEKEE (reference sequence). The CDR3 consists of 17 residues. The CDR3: CASTTGAAGGPIGELFF. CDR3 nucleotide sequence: TGTGCCAGCACCACCGGGGCAGCGGGAGGGCCAATCGGGGAGCTGTTTTTT.

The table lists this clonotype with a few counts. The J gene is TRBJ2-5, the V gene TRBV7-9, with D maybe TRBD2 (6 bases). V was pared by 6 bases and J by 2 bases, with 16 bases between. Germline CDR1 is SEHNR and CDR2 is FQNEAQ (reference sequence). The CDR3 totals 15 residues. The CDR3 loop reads CASRKAGTSQETQYF. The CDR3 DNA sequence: TGTGCCAGCAGGAAAGCCGGGACTTCGCAAGAGACCCAGTACTTC.

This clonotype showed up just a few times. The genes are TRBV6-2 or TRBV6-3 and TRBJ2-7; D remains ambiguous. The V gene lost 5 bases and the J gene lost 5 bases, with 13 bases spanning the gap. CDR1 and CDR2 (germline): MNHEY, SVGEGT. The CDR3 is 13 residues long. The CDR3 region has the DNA TGTGCCAGCAGTATGCGGACCAGCGACGAGCAGTACTTC. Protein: CASSMRTSDEQYF.

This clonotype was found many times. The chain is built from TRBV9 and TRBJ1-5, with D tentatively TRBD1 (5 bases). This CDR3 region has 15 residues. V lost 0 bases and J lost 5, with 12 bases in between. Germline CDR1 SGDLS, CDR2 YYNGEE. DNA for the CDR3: TGTGCCAGCAGCGTAGACCCAGGGTGGGATCAGCCCCAGCATTTT. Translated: CASSVDPGWDQPQHF.

The CDR3 DNA reads as TGCGCCAGCAGCATAGGACTAGCGGGTGACTCCTACAATGAGCAGTTCTTC. Its translation: CASSIGLAGDSYNEQFF. The genes are TRBV5-1 and TRBJ2-1; 11 nucleotides agree with TRBD2. Germline V gene data show CDR1 as SGHRS and CDR2 as YFSETQ. J lost 0 bases, V lost 4 bases, and 6 bases had no gene match. The CDR3 has 17 residues.

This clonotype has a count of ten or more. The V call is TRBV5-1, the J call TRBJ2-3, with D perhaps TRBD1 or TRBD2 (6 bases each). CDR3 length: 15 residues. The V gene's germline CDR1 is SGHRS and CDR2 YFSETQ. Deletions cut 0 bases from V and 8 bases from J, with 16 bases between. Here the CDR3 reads CASSLGGATAPTQYF. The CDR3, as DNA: TGCGCCAGCAGCTTGGGGGGGGCTACGGCCCCTACGCAGTATTTT.

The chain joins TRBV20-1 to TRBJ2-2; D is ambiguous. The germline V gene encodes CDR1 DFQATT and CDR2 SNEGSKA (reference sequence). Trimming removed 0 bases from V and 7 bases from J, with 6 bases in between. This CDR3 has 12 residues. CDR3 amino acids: CSARDLIGELFF. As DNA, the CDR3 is TGCAGTGCTAGAGATCTAATCGGGGAGCTGTTTTTT.

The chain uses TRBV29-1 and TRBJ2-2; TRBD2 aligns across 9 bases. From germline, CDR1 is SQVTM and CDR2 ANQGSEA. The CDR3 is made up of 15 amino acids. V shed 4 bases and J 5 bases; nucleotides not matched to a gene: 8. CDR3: CSVALAGVITGELFF. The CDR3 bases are TGCAGCGTTGCATTAGCGGGAGTGATTACCGGGGAGCTGTTTTTT.

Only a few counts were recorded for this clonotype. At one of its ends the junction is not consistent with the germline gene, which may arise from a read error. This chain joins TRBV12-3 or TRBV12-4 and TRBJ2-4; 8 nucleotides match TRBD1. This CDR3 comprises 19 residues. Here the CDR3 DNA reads TGTACCAGCAGTTTCACCTCTTTAATTAGACAGGGGAGATTTAACATTCAGTACTTC. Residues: CTSSFTSLIRQGRFNIQYF.

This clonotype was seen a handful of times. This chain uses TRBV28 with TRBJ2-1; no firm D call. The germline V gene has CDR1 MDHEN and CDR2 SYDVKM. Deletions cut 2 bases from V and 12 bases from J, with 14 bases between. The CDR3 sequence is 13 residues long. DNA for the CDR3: TGTGCCAGCAGTTTACTCTTAAGTCGAGGGCAGTTCTTC. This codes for CASSLLLSRGQFF.

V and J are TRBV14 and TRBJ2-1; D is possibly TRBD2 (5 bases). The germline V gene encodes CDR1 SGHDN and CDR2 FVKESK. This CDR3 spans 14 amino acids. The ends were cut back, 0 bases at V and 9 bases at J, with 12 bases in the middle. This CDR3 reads CASSQENGKFEQFF. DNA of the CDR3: TGTGCCAGCAGCCAAGAAAACGGGAAATTTGAGCAGTTCTTC.

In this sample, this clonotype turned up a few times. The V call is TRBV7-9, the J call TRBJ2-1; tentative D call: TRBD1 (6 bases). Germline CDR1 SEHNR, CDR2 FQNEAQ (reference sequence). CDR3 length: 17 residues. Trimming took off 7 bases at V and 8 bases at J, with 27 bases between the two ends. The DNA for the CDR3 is TGTGCCAGCACCATTTTACAGGGAACCCACCCAGTCGATGAGCAGTTCTTC. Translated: CASTILQGTHPVDEQFF. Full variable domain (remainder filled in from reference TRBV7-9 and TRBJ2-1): DTGVSQNPRHKITKRGQNVTFRCDPISEHNRLYWYRQTLGQGPEFLTYFQNEAQLEKSRLLSDRFSAERPKGSFSTLEIQRTEQGDSAMYLCASTILQGTHPVDEQFFGPGTRLTVL.

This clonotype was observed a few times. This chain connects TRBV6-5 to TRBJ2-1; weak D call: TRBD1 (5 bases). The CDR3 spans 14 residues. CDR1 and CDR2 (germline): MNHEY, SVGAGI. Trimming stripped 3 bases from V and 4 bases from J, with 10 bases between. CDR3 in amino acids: CASSYRNRYNEQFF. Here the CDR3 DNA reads TGTGCCAGCAGTTATCGAAACAGGTACAATGAGCAGTTCTTC.

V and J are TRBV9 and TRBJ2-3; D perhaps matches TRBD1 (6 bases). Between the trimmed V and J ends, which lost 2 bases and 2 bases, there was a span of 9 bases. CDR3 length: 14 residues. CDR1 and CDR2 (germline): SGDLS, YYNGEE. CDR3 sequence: CASSVQGTTDTQYF. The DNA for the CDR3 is TGTGCCAGCAGCGTCCAGGGGACCACAGATACGCAGTATTTT. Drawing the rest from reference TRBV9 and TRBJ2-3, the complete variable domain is DSGVTQTPKHLITATGQRVTLRCSPRSGDLSVYWYQQSLDQGLQFLIQYYNGEERAKGNILERFSAQQFPDLHSELNLSSLELGDSALYFCASSVQGTTDTQYFGPGTRLTVL.

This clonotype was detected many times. In DNA form, the CDR3 reads TGTGCCAGCAGCCTGGGACAGGGGTCCGAGCAGTACTTC. Translated: CASSLGQGSEQYF. The chain has TRBV6-6 and TRBJ2-7, with 10 bases that match TRBD1. Germline assignment: CDR1 MNHNY and CDR2 SVGAGI (reference sequence). Trimming at V came to 6 bases and at J to 6 bases, leaving 5 bases not matched to a gene. This CDR3 has 13 amino acids.

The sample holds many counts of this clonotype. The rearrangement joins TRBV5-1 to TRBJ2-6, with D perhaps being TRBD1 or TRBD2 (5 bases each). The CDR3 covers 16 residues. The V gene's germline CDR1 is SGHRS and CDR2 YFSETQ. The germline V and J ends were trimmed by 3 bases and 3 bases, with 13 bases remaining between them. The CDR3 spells CASSSEGIGGANVLTF. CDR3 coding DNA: TGCGCCAGCAGCTCCGAGGGGATTGGTGGGGCCAACGTCCTGACTTTC.

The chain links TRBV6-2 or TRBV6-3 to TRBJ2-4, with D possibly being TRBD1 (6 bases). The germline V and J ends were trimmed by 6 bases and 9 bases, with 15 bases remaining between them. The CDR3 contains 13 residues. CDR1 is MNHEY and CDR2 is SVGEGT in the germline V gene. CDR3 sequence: CASRHRDDGIQYF. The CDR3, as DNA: TGTGCCAGCAGGCACAGGGATGACGGCATTCAGTACTTC.